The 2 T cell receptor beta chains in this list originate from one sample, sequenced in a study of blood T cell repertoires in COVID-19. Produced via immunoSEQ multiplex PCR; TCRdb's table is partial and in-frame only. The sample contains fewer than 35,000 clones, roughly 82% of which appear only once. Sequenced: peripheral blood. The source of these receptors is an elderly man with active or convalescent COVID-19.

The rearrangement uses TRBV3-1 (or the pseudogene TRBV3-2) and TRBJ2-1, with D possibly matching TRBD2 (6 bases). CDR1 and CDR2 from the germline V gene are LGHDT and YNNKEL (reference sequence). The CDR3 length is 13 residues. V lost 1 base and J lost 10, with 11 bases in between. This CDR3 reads CASSQGGAGEQFF. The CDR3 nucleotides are TGTGCCAGCAGCCAAGGAGGAGCGGGCGAGCAGTTCTTC.

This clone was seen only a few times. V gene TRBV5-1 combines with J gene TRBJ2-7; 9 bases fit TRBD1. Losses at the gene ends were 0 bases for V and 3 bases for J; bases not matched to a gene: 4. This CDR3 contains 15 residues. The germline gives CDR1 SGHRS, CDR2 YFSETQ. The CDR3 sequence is CASSLGGTGIYEQYF. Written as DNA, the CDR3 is TGCGCCAGCAGCTTGGGAGGGACAGGGATCTACGAGCAGTACTTC.